The clone carrying this T cell receptor (beta chain) is judged medium-sized. Its cognate antigen is unknown. Because this beta chain is a stray read in a library intended to capture alpha chains, its abundance should not be given much weight. The germline CDR1 and CDR2 sequences are SGHRS and YFSETQ. The CDR3 runs to 13 residues. The V gene end was trimmed by 4 bases and the J gene end by 6 bases; junction bases not matched to a gene: 7. This sample's time point: sample taken at primary tumor resection. There were around 72 donors, all of them untreated patients with early-stage non-small cell lung cancer. This record comes from a study of spatial heterogeneity in lung cancer. The study tagged each TCR cDNA molecule with a unique molecular identifier. From the 5' RACE reads, TCRdb called clonotypes with MiXCR, one entry per CDR3 protein. Here the sample spans roughly 8,000 distinct CDR3 sequences, 8.2% being singletons.

Study conclusions and caveats: Beta chains had 13% to 15% coverage of tumor T cells, and alpha chains had around 6.5%. Tumor mutation counts were tracked by expanded intratumoral alpha and beta TCR counts.

The TCR was taken from a male donor with early-stage non-small cell lung cancer. This sample comprised lung tumor tissue, obtained at surgery. The genes are TRBV5-1 and TRBJ2-7; TRBD2 matches 7 bases. The CDR3, as DNA: TGCGCCAGCAGCCCGGGGGGTATCCCCGAGCAGTACTTC. Encoded protein: CASSPGGIPEQYF.